This paragraph covers one T cell receptor beta chain sequence. The data are from a study of blood T cell repertoires in COVID-19. Turning to the study itself: T cells, B-cell-depleted T cells, or PBMCs provided the cDNA or gDNA that served as material.

Germline CDR1 reads SGHTA; CDR2 reads FQGNSA. V was cut by 4 bases and J by 3 bases, with 12 bases left in between. This CDR3 spans 14 amino acids. The authors' processing: The authors estimated nucleated cell counts from reference gene primer amplification. TCRdb's copy holds only in-frame clones and misses some; the assay was immunoSEQ multiplex PCR. From that table come the V and J calls and clone size; the DNA was used to work out D and trimming. The sample includes roughly 60,000 clones, 75% to 85% of them seen just once. This rearrangement joins TRBV7-2 to TRBJ2-5; D may be TRBD1 (5 bases). Source material: peripheral blood. The sequence was collected from a man between 50 and 59 years old with COVID-19, enrolled during active disease. The CDR3: CASSSRTTEETQYF. CDR3 sequence (DNA): TGTGCCAGCAGCTCGCGGACAACCGAAGAGACCCAGTACTTC.